These 8 T cell receptor beta chains were sequenced from one sample in a study of CXCR3-negative and CXCR3-positive naive CD8 T cells. Study-wide findings and caveats: Compared with CXCR3-negative naive cells, CXCR3-positive naive cells showed more hydrophobic TRB CDR3s.

Their cognate antigens are unknown. Libraries were UMI-labeled 5' RACE TRB cDNA. TCRdb reprocessed the 5' RACE reads, keeping one entry per CDR3 protein, no DNA. Its listing shows fewer than 140,000 distinct CDR3 sequences. Material for sequencing was naive CXCR3+ CD8+ T cells from blood. Subset: CD45RO-CCR7+CD27+CD95- naive CD8+ T cells expressing CXCR3 (TNR3+). These receptors were obtained from a human donor in good health. Some clones in this sample may be carry-over from other donors' samples.

The V and J genes are TRBV5-1 and TRBJ1-5. CDR3 size: 14 residues. CDR1 SGHRS and CDR2 YFSETQ come from the germline V gene. CDR3 region: CASSPDWGKQPQHF. Looking up the rest from reference TRBV5-1 and TRBJ1-5 gives the full variable domain: KAGVTQTPRYLIKTRGQQVTLSCSPISGHRSVSWYQQTPGQGLQFLFEYFSETQRNKGNFPGRFSGRQFSNSRSEMNVSTLELGDSALYLCASSPDWGKQPQHFGDGTRLSIL.

The rearrangement uses TRBV18 and TRBJ2-7. Per germline, CDR1 KGHSH and CDR2 LQKENI. The CDR3 has 13 amino acids. CDR3: CASSRLDDYEQYF.

This chain connects TRBV29-1 to TRBJ1-1; the D call of TRBD1 rests on TCRdb alone, since no DNA is present to check it. CDR3 length: 12 amino acids. Germline V CDR1 and CDR2: SQVTM, ANQGSEA. The CDR3 sequence: CSDRAGDTEAFF. The whole variable domain, filled in from reference TRBV29-1 and TRBJ1-1, reads SAVISQKPSRDICQRGTSLTIQCQVDSQVTMMFWYRQQPGQSLTLIATANQGSEATYESGFVIDKFPISRPNLTFSTLTVSNMSPEDSSIYLCSDRAGDTEAFFGQGTRLTVV.

CDR3: CASRLGPPFYEQYF. The gene calls are TRBV7-9 and TRBJ2-7; lacking DNA, the TRBD2 call made by TCRdb goes unchecked. CDR3 size: 14 residues. Germline lookup yields CDR1 SEHNR and CDR2 FQNEAQ (reference sequence).

The chain joins TRBV6-2 or TRBV6-3 to TRBJ2-5. The CDR3 consists of 11 residues. Per germline, CDR1 MNHEY and CDR2 SVGEGT. CDR3 region: CASSCGIDQYF.

This chain links TRBV7-9 with TRBJ2-5; TCRdb's D gene call, TRBD2, goes unchecked for lack of DNA. CDR3 size: 14 residues. CDR1 is SEHNR, CDR2 FQNEAQ, per germline (reference sequence). The CDR3 protein is CASSRRTGGETQYF.

The rearrangement joins TRBV4-3 to TRBJ1-1; TCRdb picks TRBD1, but there is no DNA to check that call. CDR1 is LGHNA, CDR2 YSLEER, per germline. This CDR3 is built from 15 residues. The CDR3: CASSRVTGLNTEAFF.

J is TRBJ1-2 and V is TRBV30. Germline V gene sequence: CDR1 GTSNPN, CDR2 SVGIG (reference sequence). This CDR3 has 12 amino acids. The CDR3 sequence: CAWRGLGYGYTF.